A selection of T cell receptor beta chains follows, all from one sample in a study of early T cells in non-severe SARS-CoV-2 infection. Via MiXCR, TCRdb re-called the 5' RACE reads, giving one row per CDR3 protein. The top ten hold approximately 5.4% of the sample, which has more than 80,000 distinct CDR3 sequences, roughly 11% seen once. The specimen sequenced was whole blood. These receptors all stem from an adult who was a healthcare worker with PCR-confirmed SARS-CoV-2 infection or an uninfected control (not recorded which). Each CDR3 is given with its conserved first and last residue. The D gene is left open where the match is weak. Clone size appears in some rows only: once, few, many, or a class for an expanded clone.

TGCGCCAGCAGCTTGGACTGGAACACTGAAGCTTTCTTT,CASSLDWNTEAFF,-,-,TRBJ1-1,TRBV5-1
TGTGCCAGCAGAGAAGCCGGCCCGCAGTATTTT,CASREAGPQYF,-,many,TRBJ2-3,TRBV12-3/TRBV12-4
TGTGCCAGCAGACCCTCGTTACAGGTCCCTGAAGCTTTCTTT,CASRPSLQVPEAFF,-,few,TRBJ1-1,TRBV12-3/TRBV12-4
TGCGCCAGCAGCTTGCAGCAGGCCACTGAGCAGTTCTTC,CASSLQQATEQFF,-,-,TRBJ2-1,TRBV5-1
TGTGCCAGTAGTATGACGCTCACAGGGGGCTTTTCTAATTCACCCCTCCACTTT,CASSMTLTGGFSNSPLHF,TRBD1,many,TRBJ1-6,TRBV19
TGCAGTGCTCAGAAACCCATGAACACTGAAGCTTTCTTT,CSAQKPMNTEAFF,-,few,TRBJ1-1,TRBV20-1
TGCAGTGCTAGTTTTGGACAGCAGACAGAAAAACTGTTTTTT,CSASFGQQTEKLFF,-,-,TRBJ1-4,TRBV20-1
TGTGCCAGCAGTTACGGCTCGCCTACACCCCTCCACTTT,CASSYGSPTPLHF,-,-,TRBJ1-6,TRBV6-5
TGTGCCAGCAGTTTAAGTTTGACAGGGGGCACAGATACGCAGTATTTT,CASSLSLTGGTDTQYF,TRBD1,many,TRBJ2-3,TRBV27
TGTGCCAGCAGCTCGAGGCTGGCGCGGGAGCAGTACTTC,CASSSRLAREQYF,-,few,TRBJ2-7,TRBV13
TGTGCCAGCAGTTTACGGCAGGGGCGCTACGAGCAGTACTTC,CASSLRQGRYEQYF,-,many,TRBJ2-7,TRBV28
TGTGCCAGCCCCCGGGTAGGGACACCGAACACCGGGGAGCTGTTTTTT,CASPRVGTPNTGELFF,-,few,TRBJ2-2,TRBV5-6
TGTGCCAGCAGTTTAGAGGGACGGACTATAGCCAAAAACATTCAGTACTTC,CASSLEGRTIAKNIQYF,-,many,TRBJ2-4,TRBV12-3/TRBV12-4
TGCAGCGCAGACAAGGGGCTTTTCAATGAGCAGTTCTTC,CSADKGLFNEQFF,-,-,TRBJ2-1,TRBV29-1
TGCGCCAGCAGCGCTAGACAACTTGCCGGCTATTACACCTTC,CASSARQLAGYYTF,-,-,TRBJ1-2,TRBV5-1
TGTGCCAGCGGCTATGGCTACACCTTC,CASGYGYTF,-,-,TRBJ1-2,TRBV2
TGTGCCAGCAGTTACCGGCGAGAGACATCGCGGACTGAAGCTTTCTTT,CASSYRRETSRTEAFF,-,many,TRBJ1-1,TRBV6-5
TGTGCCAGCAGTTGGACAGCCAGGGACATTCAGTACTTC,CASSWTARDIQYF,-,few,TRBJ2-4,TRBV12-3/TRBV12-4
TGCAGTGCTAGAGAAGGGACGGCGAACACTGAAGCTTTCTTT,CSAREGTANTEAFF,-,-,TRBJ1-1,TRBV20-1
TGCGCCAGCAGCTTGAATGGCAGGGGCCTCTACAATGAGCAGTTCTTC,CASSLNGRGLYNEQFF,-,many,TRBJ2-1,TRBV5-1
TGTGCCAGCAGCTCGGGGGAAGATACGCAGTATTTT,CASSSGEDTQYF,-,many,TRBJ2-3,TRBV12-3/TRBV12-4
TGTGCCAGTAAGGGGTGGGGCAAAAACATTCAGTACTTC,CASKGWGKNIQYF,-,-,TRBJ2-4,TRBV19
TGTGCCTGGAGTCCCCCTCGGTCTGGATACGAGCAGTACTTC,CAWSPPRSGYEQYF,-,-,TRBJ2-7,TRBV30
TGTGCCAGCAGTTATATACAGCGCCCCACAGATACGCAGTATTTT,CASSYIQRPTDTQYF,-,once,TRBJ2-3,TRBV6-2/TRBV6-3
TGTGCCAGCAGTCCCCGTCCGACTAGCGGGGTTGATACGCAGTATTTT,CASSPRPTSGVDTQYF,TRBD2,many,TRBJ2-3,TRBV27
TGCGCCAGCAGCTTGGATCCAGGACTAGCGCAAGAGCAGTTCTTC,CASSLDPGLAQEQFF,TRBD2,-,TRBJ2-1,TRBV5-1
TGTGCCAGCAGCTCCACCGGGACGGAGAATTCACCCCTCCACTTT,CASSSTGTENSPLHF,-,-,TRBJ1-6,TRBV7-2
TGCAGCGTTGCGGCCAGGGGAATAAGGGGCTATGGCTACACCTTC,CSVAARGIRGYGYTF,-,-,TRBJ1-2,TRBV29-1
TGTGCCAGCTCACCAACAAATACAGGGTACTCGGCTTTCTTT,CASSPTNTGYSAFF,-,many,TRBJ1-1,TRBV18
TGTGCCACCAGCAGAGTTGGGAACACTGAAGCTTTCTTT,CATSRVGNTEAFF,-,-,TRBJ1-1,TRBV15
TGTGCCAGCAGTTTAGTAGGGGCAAGTCTGTACTTC,CASSLVGASLYF,-,many,TRBJ2-4,TRBV28
TGCAGTGCTCCGGACAGGGGCCAAGAGACCCAGTACTTC,CSAPDRGQETQYF,TRBD1,few,TRBJ2-5,TRBV20-1
TGTGCCAGCAGCGTAGCTACCAGCAATGAGCAGTTCTTC,CASSVATSNEQFF,-,many,TRBJ2-1,TRBV9
TGTGCCAGCAGCTTAATGGTTTTGGGGGGAGAAGAGACCCAGTACTTC,CASSLMVLGGEETQYF,-,few,TRBJ2-5,TRBV7-2
TGTGCCAGCAGTTTACGGACAGGGGGAAATTCACCCCTCCACTTT,CASSLRTGGNSPLHF,TRBD1,few,TRBJ1-6,TRBV12-3/TRBV12-4
TGCGCCAGCAGCTTGTACCAGGATGAAGCTTTCTTT,CASSLYQDEAFF,-,-,TRBJ1-1,TRBV5-1
TGCAGCGTTCGCGTCACAGGGGGCACTGAAGCTTTCTTT,CSVRVTGGTEAFF,TRBD1,few,TRBJ1-1,TRBV29-1
TGTGCCAGCAGCTCCCGTATCTCTGGGGCCAACGTCCTGACTTTC,CASSSRISGANVLTF,-,-,TRBJ2-6,TRBV7-3
TGTGCCAGTAGTATAAGCTACTCTGGGGCCAACGTCCTGACTTTC,CASSISYSGANVLTF,-,many,TRBJ2-6,TRBV19
TGTGCCAGCAACCGGGACGGCGGGGGGTTACGCAATGAGCAGTTCTTC,CASNRDGGGLRNEQFF,TRBD2,many,TRBJ2-1,TRBV2
TGTGCCAGCAGCTTGAGGCAGGGGCACCAAGAGTCCCAGTACTTC,CASSLRQGHQESQYF,-,few,TRBJ2-5,TRBV7-8
TGTGCCAGCAGCCCGAACGAGGCTTTAGGCGAAAAACTGTTTTTT,CASSPNEALGEKLFF,-,-,TRBJ1-4,TRBV7-9
TGCGCCAGCAGCCGGGGCCCAGGTGGCGACACTGAAGCTTTCTTT,CASSRGPGGDTEAFF,-,many,TRBJ1-1,TRBV4-1
TGTGCCAGCAGTTGGGGGGGGATGAACACTGAAGCTTTCTTT,CASSWGGMNTEAFF,-,-,TRBJ1-1,TRBV6-5
TGTGCCAGCAGTGACCGCCGGACAGTCCAAGAGACCCAGTACTTC,CASSDRRTVQETQYF,-,-,TRBJ2-5,TRBV6-1
TGCAGTGCTAGAGATGTGGCAGGGGCAAACTATGGCTACACCTTC,CSARDVAGANYGYTF,-,-,TRBJ1-2,TRBV20-1
TGCAGCGCCTCCGGGACGATCGAGCAGTACTTC,CSASGTIEQYF,-,many,TRBJ2-7,TRBV29-1
TGTGCCAGCAGTTACGAACAGGGAACGATCACAGATACGCAGTATTTT,CASSYEQGTITDTQYF,-,many,TRBJ2-3,TRBV28
TGTGCTAGTGGTTTGGTTAAGACCGGGACATACAACACTGAAGCTTTCTTT,CASGLVKTGTYNTEAFF,-,many,TRBJ1-1,TRBV12-5
TGTGCCAGCAGTTTCTCTAGCGGGGAGCAGTTCTTC,CASSFSSGEQFF,TRBD2,-,TRBJ2-1,TRBV28
TGTGCCAGCAGCGCTCAAGCGGGTAGCTCCTACAATGAGCAGTTCTTC,CASSAQAGSSYNEQFF,-,few,TRBJ2-1,TRBV7-2